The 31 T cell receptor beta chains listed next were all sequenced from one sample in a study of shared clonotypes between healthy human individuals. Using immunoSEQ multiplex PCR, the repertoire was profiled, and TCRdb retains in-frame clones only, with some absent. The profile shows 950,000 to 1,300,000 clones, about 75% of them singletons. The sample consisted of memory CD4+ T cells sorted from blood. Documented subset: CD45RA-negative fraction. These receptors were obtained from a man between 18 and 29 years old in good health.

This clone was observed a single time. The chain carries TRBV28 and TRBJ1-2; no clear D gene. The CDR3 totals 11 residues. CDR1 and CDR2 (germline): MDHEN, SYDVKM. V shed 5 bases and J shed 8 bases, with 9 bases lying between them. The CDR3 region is CASSPKWGYTF. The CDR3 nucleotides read TGTGCCAGCAGTCCCAAGTGGGGCTACACCTTC.

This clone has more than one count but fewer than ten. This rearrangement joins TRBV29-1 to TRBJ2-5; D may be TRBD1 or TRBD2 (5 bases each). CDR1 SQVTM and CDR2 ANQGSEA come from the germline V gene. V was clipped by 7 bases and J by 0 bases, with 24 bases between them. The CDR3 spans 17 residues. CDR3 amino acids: CSAYIGTWVEYQETQYF. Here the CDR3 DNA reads TGCAGCGCTTATATAGGGACGTGGGTAGAGTACCAAGAGACCCAGTACTTC.

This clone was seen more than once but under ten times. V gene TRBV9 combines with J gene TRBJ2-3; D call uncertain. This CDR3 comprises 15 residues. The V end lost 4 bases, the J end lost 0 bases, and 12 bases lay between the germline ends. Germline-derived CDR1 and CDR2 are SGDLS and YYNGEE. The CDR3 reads CASSSSATSTDTQYF. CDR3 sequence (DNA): TGTGCCAGCAGCTCCTCGGCCACTAGCACAGATACGCAGTATTTT.

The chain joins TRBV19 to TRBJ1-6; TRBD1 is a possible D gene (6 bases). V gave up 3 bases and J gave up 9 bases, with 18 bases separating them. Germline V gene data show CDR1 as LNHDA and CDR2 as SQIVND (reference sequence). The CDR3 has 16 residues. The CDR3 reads CASSMARGGRGSPLHF. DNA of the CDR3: TGTGCCAGTAGTATGGCCCGCGGGGGCAGGGGTTCACCCCTCCACTTT.

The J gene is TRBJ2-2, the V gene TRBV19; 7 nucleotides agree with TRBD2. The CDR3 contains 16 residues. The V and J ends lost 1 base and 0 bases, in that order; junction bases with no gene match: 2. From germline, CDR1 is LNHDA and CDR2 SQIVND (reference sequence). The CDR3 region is CASSIGGSTNTGELFF. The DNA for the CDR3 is TGTGCCAGTAGTATAGGCGGGAGCACGAACACCGGGGAGCTGTTTTTT.

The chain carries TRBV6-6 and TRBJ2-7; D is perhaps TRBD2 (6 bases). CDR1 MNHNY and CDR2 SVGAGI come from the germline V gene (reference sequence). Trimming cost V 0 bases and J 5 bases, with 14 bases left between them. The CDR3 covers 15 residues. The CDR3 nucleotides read TGTGCCAGCAGTTACTCTCGGGGGTCGCGGGACGAGCAGTACTTC. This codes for CASSYSRGSRDEQYF.

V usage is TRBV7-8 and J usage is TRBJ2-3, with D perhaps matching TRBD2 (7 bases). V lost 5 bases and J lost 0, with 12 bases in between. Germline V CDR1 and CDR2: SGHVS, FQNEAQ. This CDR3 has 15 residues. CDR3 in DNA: TGTGCCAGCAGCAGACGGGGGGCGAGCACAGATACGCAGTATTTT. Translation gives CASSRRGASTDTQYF.

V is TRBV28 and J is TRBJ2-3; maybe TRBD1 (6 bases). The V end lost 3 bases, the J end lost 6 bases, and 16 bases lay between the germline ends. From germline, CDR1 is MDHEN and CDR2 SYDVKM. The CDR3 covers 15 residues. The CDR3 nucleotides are TGTGCCAGCAGTTTGCAGGGGACCCCTGGGGATACGCAGTATTTT. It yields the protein CASSLQGTPGDTQYF.

In DNA form, the CDR3 reads TGTGCCAGCAGTGAAGGGCAGGGAAAAAATCAGCCCCAGCATTTT. It specifies CASSEGQGKNQPQHF. The V and J genes are TRBV2 and TRBJ1-5; maybe TRBD1 (5 bases). The V end was cut by 1 base, the J end by 4 bases, with 11 bases between. Germline CDR1 reads SNHLY; CDR2 reads FYNNEI. The CDR3 has 15 amino acids.

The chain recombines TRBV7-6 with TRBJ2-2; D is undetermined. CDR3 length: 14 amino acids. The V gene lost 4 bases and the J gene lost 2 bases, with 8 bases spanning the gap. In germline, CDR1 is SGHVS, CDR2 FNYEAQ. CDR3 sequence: CASSSGRNTGELFF. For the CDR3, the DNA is TGTGCCAGCAGCTCCGGCAGAAACACCGGGGAGCTGTTTTTT. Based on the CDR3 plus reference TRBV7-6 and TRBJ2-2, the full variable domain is GAGVSQSPRYKVTKRGQDVALRCDPISGHVSLYWYRQALGQGPEFLTYFNYEAQQDKSGLPNDRFSAERPEGSISTLTIQRTEQRDSAMYRCASSSGRNTGELFFGEGSRLTVL.

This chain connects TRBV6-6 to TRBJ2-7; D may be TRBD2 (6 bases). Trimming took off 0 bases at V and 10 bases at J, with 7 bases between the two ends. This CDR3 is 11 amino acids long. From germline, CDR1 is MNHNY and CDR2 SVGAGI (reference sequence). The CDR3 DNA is TGTGCCAGCAGTTACTCGGGACTTCAGTACTTC. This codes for CASSYSGLQYF.

The CDR3 sequence: CASSLAGKGDTEAFF. The CDR3 nucleotides read TGTGCCAGCAGTTTAGCCGGTAAGGGAGACACTGAAGCTTTCTTT. The chain combines TRBV28 with TRBJ1-1; no definite D call. Germline CDR1 reads MDHEN; CDR2 reads SYDVKM. Trimming left V 2 bases short and J 3 bases short, with 13 bases between. There are 15 residues in the CDR3.

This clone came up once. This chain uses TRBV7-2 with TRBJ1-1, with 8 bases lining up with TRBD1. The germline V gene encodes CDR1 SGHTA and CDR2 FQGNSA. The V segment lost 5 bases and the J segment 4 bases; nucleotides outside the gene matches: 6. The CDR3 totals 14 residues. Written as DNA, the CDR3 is TGTGCCAGCAGCCCCCAGGGGGCGCGCACTGAAGCTTTCTTT. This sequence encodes CASSPQGARTEAFF. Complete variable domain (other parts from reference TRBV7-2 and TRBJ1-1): GAGVSQSPSNKVTEKGKDVELRCDPISGHTALYWYRQSLGQGLEFLIYFQGNSAPDKSGLPSDRFSAERTGGSVSTLTIQRTQQEDSAVYLCASSPQGARTEAFFGQGTRLTVV.

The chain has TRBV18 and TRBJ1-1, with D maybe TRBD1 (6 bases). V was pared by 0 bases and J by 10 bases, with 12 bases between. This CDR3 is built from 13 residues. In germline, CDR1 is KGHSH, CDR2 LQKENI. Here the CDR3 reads CASSPPGALLAFF. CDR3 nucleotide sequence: TGTGCCAGCTCACCACCGGGGGCCCTTCTAGCTTTCTTT.

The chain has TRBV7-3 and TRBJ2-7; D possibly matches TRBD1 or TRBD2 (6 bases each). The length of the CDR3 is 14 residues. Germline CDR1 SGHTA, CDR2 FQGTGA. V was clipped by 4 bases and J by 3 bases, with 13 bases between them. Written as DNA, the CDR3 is TGTGCCAGCAGCTGGGGGGCCGAGGGCTACGAGCAGTACTTC. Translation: CASSWGAEGYEQYF.

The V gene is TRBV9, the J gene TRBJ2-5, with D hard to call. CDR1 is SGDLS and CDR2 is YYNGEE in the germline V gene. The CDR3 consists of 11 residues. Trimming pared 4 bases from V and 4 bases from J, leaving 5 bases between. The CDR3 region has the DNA TGTGCCAGCAGCCCTCGAGAGACCCAGTACTTC. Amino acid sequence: CASSPRETQYF.

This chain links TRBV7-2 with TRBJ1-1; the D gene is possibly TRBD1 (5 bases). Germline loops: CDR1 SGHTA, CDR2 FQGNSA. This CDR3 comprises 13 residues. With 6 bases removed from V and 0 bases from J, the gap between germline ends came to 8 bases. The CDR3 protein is CASRQALNTEAFF. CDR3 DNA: TGTGCCAGCAGACAGGCCCTGAACACTGAAGCTTTCTTT.

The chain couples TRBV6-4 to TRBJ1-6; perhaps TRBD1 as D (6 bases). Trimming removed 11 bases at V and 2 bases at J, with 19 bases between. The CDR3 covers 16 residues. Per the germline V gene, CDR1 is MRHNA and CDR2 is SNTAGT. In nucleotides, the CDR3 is TGTGCCTACGTCCGGGGGCTGAATACCTATAATTCACCCCTCCACTTT. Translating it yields CAYVRGLNTYNSPLHF.

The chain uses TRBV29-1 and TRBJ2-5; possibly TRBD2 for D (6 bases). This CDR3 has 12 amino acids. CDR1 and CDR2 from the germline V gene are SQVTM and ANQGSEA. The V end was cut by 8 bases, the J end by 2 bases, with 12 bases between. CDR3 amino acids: CSLGLAQETQYF. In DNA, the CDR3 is TGCAGCCTAGGGCTAGCGCAAGAGACCCAGTACTTC.

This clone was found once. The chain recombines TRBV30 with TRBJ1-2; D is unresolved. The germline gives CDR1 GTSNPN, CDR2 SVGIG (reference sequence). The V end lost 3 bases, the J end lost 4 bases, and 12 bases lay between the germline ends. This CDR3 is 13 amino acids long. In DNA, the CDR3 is TGTGCCTGGAGCCGCGGGTCCTCCTATGGCTACACCTTC. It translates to CAWSRGSSYGYTF. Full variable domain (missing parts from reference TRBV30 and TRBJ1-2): SQTIHQWPATLVQPVGSPLSLECTVEGTSNPNLYWYRQAAGRGLQLLFYSVGIGQISSEVPQNLSASRPQDRQFILSSKKLLLSDSGFYLCAWSRGSSYGYTFGSGTRLTVV.

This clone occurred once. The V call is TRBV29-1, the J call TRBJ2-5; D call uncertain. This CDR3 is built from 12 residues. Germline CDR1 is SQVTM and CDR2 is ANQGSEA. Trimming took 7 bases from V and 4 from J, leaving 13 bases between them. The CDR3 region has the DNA TGCAGCGACCGCCATGGTCCAGAGACCCAGTACTTC. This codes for CSDRHGPETQYF.

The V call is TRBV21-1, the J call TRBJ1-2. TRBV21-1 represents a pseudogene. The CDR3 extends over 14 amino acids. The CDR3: CASSEEMDSRGYTF. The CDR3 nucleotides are TGTGCCAGCAGCGAAGAAATGGACTCTCGGGGCTACACCTTC.

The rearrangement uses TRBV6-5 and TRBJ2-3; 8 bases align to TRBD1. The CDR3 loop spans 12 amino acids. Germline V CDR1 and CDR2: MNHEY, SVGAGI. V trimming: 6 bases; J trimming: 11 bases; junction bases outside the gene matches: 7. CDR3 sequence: CASSFGQGQQYF. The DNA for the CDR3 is TGTGCCAGCAGCTTCGGACAGGGCCAGCAGTATTTT.

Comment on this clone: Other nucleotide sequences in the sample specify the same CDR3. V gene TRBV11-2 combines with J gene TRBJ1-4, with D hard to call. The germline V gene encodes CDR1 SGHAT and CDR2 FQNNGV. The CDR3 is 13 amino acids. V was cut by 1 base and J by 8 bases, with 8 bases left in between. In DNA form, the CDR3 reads TGTGCCAGCAGCTTAGTCTTAGGAGAAAAACTGTTTTTT. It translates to CASSLVLGEKLFF.

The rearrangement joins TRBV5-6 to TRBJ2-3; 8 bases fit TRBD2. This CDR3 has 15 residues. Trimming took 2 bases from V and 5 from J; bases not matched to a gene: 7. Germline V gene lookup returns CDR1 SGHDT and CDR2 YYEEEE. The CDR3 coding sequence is TGTGCCAGCAGCTTTGGGACTAGGGGTAAAGATACGCAGTATTTT. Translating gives CASSFGTRGKDTQYF.

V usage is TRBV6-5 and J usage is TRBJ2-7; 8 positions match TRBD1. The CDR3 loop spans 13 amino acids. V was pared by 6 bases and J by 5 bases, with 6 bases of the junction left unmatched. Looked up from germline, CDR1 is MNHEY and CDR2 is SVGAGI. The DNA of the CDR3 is TGTGCCAGCAGCAGGGGGCAGGGTAACGAGCAGTACTTC. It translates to CASSRGQGNEQYF.

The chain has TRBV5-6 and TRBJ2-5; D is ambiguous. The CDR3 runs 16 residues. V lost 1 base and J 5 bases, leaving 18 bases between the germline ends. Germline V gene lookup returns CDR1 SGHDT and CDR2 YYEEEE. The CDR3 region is CASSLKGLSIGETQYF. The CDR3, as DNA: TGTGCCAGCAGCTTGAAAGGGCTTTCTATAGGGGAGACCCAGTACTTC. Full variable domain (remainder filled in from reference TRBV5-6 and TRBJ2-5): DAGVTQSPTHLIKTRGQQVTLRCSPKSGHDTVSWYQQALGQGPQFIFQYYEEEERQRGNFPDRFSGHQFPNYSSELNVNALLLGDSALYLCASSLKGLSIGETQYFGPGTRLLVL.

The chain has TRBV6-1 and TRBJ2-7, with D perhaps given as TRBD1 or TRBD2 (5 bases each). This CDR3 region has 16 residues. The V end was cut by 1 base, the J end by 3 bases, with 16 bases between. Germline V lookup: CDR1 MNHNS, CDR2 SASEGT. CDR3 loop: CASSEGGALSDYEQYF. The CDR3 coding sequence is TGTGCCAGCAGTGAAGGAGGGGCCCTGTCTGACTACGAGCAGTACTTC.

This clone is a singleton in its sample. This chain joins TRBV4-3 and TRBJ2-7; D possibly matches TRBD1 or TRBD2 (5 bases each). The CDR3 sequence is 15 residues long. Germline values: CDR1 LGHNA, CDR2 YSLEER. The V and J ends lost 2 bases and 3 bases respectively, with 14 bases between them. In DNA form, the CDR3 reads TGCGCCAGCAGCCAACTTCCGGGACCAGGCTACGAGCAGTACTTC. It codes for CASSQLPGPGYEQYF.

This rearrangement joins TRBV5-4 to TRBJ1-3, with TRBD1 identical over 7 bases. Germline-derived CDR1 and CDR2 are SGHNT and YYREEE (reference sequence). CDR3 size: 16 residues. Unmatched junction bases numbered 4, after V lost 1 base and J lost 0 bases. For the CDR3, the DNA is TGTGCCAGCAGCTTGACGACAGGGAGCTCTGGAAACACCATATATTTT. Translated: CASSLTTGSSGNTIYF.

CDR3 loop: CASSRLAGQLTGELFF. The CDR3 DNA is TGTGCCAGCAGTCGGCTAGCGGGGCAACTCACCGGGGAGCTGTTTTTT. The rearrangement uses TRBV2 and TRBJ2-2; 9 nucleotides match TRBD2. The V segment lost 5 bases and the J segment 4 bases; nucleotides outside the gene matches: 8. The CDR3 is 16 amino acids. From germline, CDR1 is SNHLY and CDR2 FYNNEI.